This T cell receptor beta chain comes out of a study of graft-versus-host responses after intestinal transplantation. Study at large: Multivisceral, liver-intestinal, or isolated intestinal grafts went to recipients. Following induction with anti-thymocyte globulin, all recipients were given tacrolimus and steroids for about three years. Whole-study results and caveats: HvG clone declines early post-transplant were associated with peak circulating GvH levels. Allograft graft-versus-host to host-versus-graft clonal ratios ran high in patients with graft-donor T cell macrochimerism.

The germline V gene has CDR1 SGHRS and CDR2 YFSETQ. The CDR3 has 16 residues. Trimming stripped 4 bases from V and 0 bases from J, with 17 bases between. As regards this clone: The antigen remains undetermined.

The assay was immunoSEQ multiplex PCR, and TCRdb's table has in-frame clones only and misses some. The sample comprises about 93,000 clones, 80% to 85% of which are singletons, and around 0.86% rests with the top ten. Material: unstimulated CD4+ T cells sorted from spleen or lymph node cells, obtained before intestinal transplant. The J gene is TRBJ2-7, the V gene TRBV5-1; D is undetermined. This clonotype was sampled from a human donor who received an intestinal transplant. This CDR3 is CASSRAGGGYSYEQYF. DNA for the CDR3: TGCGCCAGCAGCCGCGCCGGCGGCGGATACTCCTACGAGCAGTACTTC.